This is a list of T cell receptor beta chains from one sample in a study of blood T cell repertoires in COVID-19. Sequenced by immunoSEQ multiplex PCR; TCRdb stores in-frame clones only, minus some. The sample has around 250,000 clones; almost 90% are singletons. Sequencing used peripheral blood. The receptors come from a woman in her sixties with COVID-19, enrolled during active disease. Both conserved end residues are part of each CDR3. The D gene is left open where the match is weak. Clone size is stated in some rows and not others, as once, few, many or a class when expanded.

j_gene | d_gene | abundance | v_gene | CDR3nt | CDR3aa
TRBJ2-1 | - | once | TRBV3-1/TRBV3-2 | TGTGCCAGCAGCGATATTGGAGGGCCGCAGTTCTTC | CASSDIGGPQFF
TRBJ2-3 | TRBD2 | - | TRBV9 | TGTGCCAGCAGCGTAGGGACTAGCGACCAGATAGATACGCAGTATTTT | CASSVGTSDQIDTQYF
TRBJ2-3 | - | - | TRBV9 | TGTGCCAGCAGCACCCGGGACTGGGCCACAGATACGCAGTATTTT | CASSTRDWATDTQYF
TRBJ2-1 | TRBD2 | - | TRBV4-2 | TGTGCCAGCAGCCTTAGCCGTAGGGTTGGACTAGAAGACAATGAGCAGTTCTTC | CASSLSRRVGLEDNEQFF
TRBJ2-3 | TRBD1 | - | TRBV24-1 | TGTGCCACCAGTGAGACGGGACAGGCAGGAGGTACGCAGTATTTT | CATSETGQAGGTQYF
TRBJ1-1 | TRBD1 | - | TRBV10-1 | TGCGCCACCCAAGAACAGGGGAGGAACACTGAAGCTTTCTTT | CATQEQGRNTEAFF
TRBJ1-4 | - | - | TRBV11-2 | TGTGCCAGCAGCGCCACAGGGTTTCGAAAACTGTTTTTT | CASSATGFRKLFF
TRBJ2-2 | TRBD2 | few | TRBV29-1 | TGCAGCGCCCTGACTAGCGGGGCGAACACCGGGGAGCTGTTTTTT | CSALTSGANTGELFF
TRBJ2-5 | TRBD2 | - | TRBV6-1 | TGTGCCAGCAGTGCCTTCCGGACTAGCGGGGGGAGGGAGACCCAGTACTTC | CASSAFRTSGGRETQYF
TRBJ1-1 | - | once | TRBV4-1 | TGCGCCAGCAGCCTCACCTACAGCAGAAGTATGAACACTGAAGCTTTCTTT | CASSLTYSRSMNTEAFF
TRBJ1-2 | TRBD1 | - | TRBV3-1/TRBV3-2 | TGTGCCAGCAGTGGGACAGGCGGCTACACCTTC | CASSGTGGYTF
TRBJ1-5 | - | - | TRBV3-1/TRBV3-2 | TGTGCCAGCAGCCAAGATCCGAATCAGCCCCAGCATTTT | CASSQDPNQPQHF
TRBJ2-3 | TRBD2 | - | TRBV24-1 | TGTGCCACCAGTGATTTGGAAGGGATTCTAGCGGGGGGCACCACAGATACGCAGTATTTT | CATSDLEGILAGGTTDTQYF
TRBJ1-5 | TRBD1 | - | TRBV27 | TGTGCCAGCAGTTTAGGGACAGGGGTAGGTCAGCCCCAGCATTTT | CASSLGTGVGQPQHF
TRBJ1-5 | - | - | TRBV6-4 | TGTGCCAGCAGTGACGGTGCGGGTAGCAATCAGCCCCAGCATTTT | CASSDGAGSNQPQHF
TRBJ1-1 | - | - | TRBV6-5 | TGTGCCAGCAGTCCGTCCAACTCCAGGGGAGCTTTCTTT | CASSPSNSRGAFF
TRBJ2-3 | TRBD2 | - | TRBV6-2/TRBV6-3 | TGTGCCAGCAGTCACGGGGGGGCTGCGGATACGCAGTATTTT | CASSHGGAADTQYF
TRBJ1-1 | - | - | TRBV3-1/TRBV3-2 | TGTGCCAGCAGCCAGTTGCGAGGTCGGACTGAAGCTTTCTTT | CASSQLRGRTEAFF
TRBJ1-4 | - | - | TRBV6-2/TRBV6-3 | TGTGCCAGCAGTCGCGGGTGGGCTAATGAAAAACTGTTTTTT | CASSRGWANEKLFF
TRBJ1-3 | - | once | TRBV9 | TGTGCCAGCAGCGTAGCCCAGATGAACACCATATATTTT | CASSVAQMNTIYF
TRBJ1-2 | TRBD1 | - | TRBV4-3 | TGCGCCAGCAGCATGACAGGGTTTGATGGCTACACCTTC | CASSMTGFDGYTF
TRBJ1-1 | - | - | TRBV6-5 | TGTGCCAGCAGTTATGGGGGACTTGAAGCTTTCTTT | CASSYGGLEAFF